This T cell receptor beta chain was documented in a study of blood T cell repertoires in COVID-19. The CDR3 is made up of 14 amino acids. Germline lookup yields CDR1 SGHVS and CDR2 FQNEAQ. V lost 5 bases to trimming and J lost 3 bases; unmatched junction nucleotides: 4. Libraries were prepared by immunoSEQ multiplex PCR; TCRdb keeps only in-frame clonotypes and omits some of them. The data show fewer than 200,000 clones, nearly 90% seen once. This clonotype originated in a man aged 55 to 70 with active or convalescent COVID-19. The sequenced sample consisted of peripheral blood. This chain connects TRBV7-8 to TRBJ1-5; the match to TRBD1 covers 7 bases. The DNA for the CDR3 is TGTGCCAGCAGCCCGGACAGGTACAATCAGCCCCAGCATTTT. Residues: CASSPDRYNQPQHF.